These 32 T cell receptor beta chains originate from one sample sequenced in a study of T cell repertoires in cytomegalovirus infection. TCRdb called the reads again in MiXCR, with one record for every CDR3 protein. This sample has approximately 240,000 distinct CDR3 sequences, with over 9% found just once. Sample: PBMCs. Receptor source: a human donor in good health (CMV status not recorded). Some clones in this sample may be carry-over from other donors' samples.

This clonotype was picked up a small number of times. The V call is TRBV6-2 or TRBV6-3, the J call TRBJ2-1; 14 bases are shared with TRBD2. Germline CDR1 reads MNHEY; CDR2 reads SVGEGT. The CDR3 has 17 residues. The V gene end was trimmed by 6 bases and the J gene end by 0 bases; junction bases not matched to a gene: 4. This chain's CDR3 is CASRGLAGEGSYNEQFF. In DNA, the CDR3 is TGTGCCAGCAGGGGACTAGCGGGAGAAGGCTCCTACAATGAGCAGTTCTTC.

This clonotype occurred many times. The rearrangement uses TRBV7-2 and TRBJ2-7; 7 bases are shared with TRBD2. The CDR3 sequence is 15 residues long. CDR1 and CDR2 (germline): SGHTA, FQGNSA. The trim removed 4 bases at V and 7 bases at J, leaving 13 bases unmatched. For the CDR3, the DNA is TGTGCCAGCAGCTCCCAAACGGGAGGCCCCGAAGAGCAGTACTTC. This codes for CASSSQTGGPEEQYF.

On this clonotype: This could be a read error, since a much larger clone is one nucleotide away. This chain links TRBV28 with TRBJ1-1; D uncertain. The CDR3 extends over 11 amino acids. Germline CDR1 reads MDHEN; CDR2 reads SYDVKM. V was clipped by 7 bases and J by 4 bases, with 7 bases between them. The CDR3 loop reads CASTVITEAFF. CDR3 DNA sequence: TGTGCCAGCACGGTCATCACTGAAGCTTTCTTT.

This clonotype was seen ten or more times. V gene TRBV7-8 combines with J gene TRBJ2-4, with 10 bases that match TRBD1. Germline values: CDR1 SGHVS, CDR2 FQNEAQ. There are 15 residues in the CDR3. J gave up 9 bases and V 5 bases, and 10 bases lay outside the gene matches. CDR3 protein: CASSLETGGISIQYF. DNA for the CDR3: TGTGCCAGCAGCCTAGAGACAGGGGGCATATCCATTCAGTACTTC.

This clonotype was counted ten times or more. The chain joins TRBV18 to TRBJ1-2; 8 nucleotides line up with TRBD1. Germline CDR1 and CDR2: KGHSH and LQKENI. V lost 3 bases and J lost 4; bases outside the gene matches: 4. This CDR3 comprises 14 residues. This CDR3 reads CASSPRQGTYGYTF. CDR3 nucleotides: TGTGCCAGCTCACCGAGACAGGGGACCTATGGCTACACCTTC.

This clonotype was observed at least ten times. This chain uses TRBV27 with TRBJ1-1; no clear D. This CDR3 region has 14 residues. V lost 0 bases and J 1 base, leaving 6 bases between the germline ends. Germline CDR1 and CDR2: MNHEY and SMNVEV (reference sequence). The DNA of the CDR3 is TGTGCCAGCAGTTTATCGAGAAGGAACACTGAAGCTTTCTTT. Translating it yields CASSLSRRNTEAFF.

The gene calls are TRBV7-9 and TRBJ1-1; 8 bases line up with TRBD1. Trimming cost V 6 bases and J 2 bases; bases outside gene matches: 8. Per germline, CDR1 SEHNR and CDR2 FQNEAQ (reference sequence). The length of the CDR3 is 15 residues. In nucleotides, the CDR3 is TGTGCCAGCAGGGGAACAGGGGGACCTAACACTGAAGCTTTCTTT. Its protein is CASRGTGGPNTEAFF.

This clonotype was counted ten times or more. This chain links TRBV5-1 with TRBJ2-3, with D perhaps assigned TRBD1 or TRBD2 (5 bases each). Germline-derived CDR1 and CDR2 are SGHRS and YFSETQ. The CDR3 runs to 16 residues. Trimming cost V 0 bases and J 1 base, with 12 bases left between them. Here the CDR3 reads CASSLGEGTRTDTQYF. The CDR3 DNA reads as TGCGCCAGCAGCTTGGGTGAAGGGACCCGCACAGATACGCAGTATTTT.

This clonotype was picked up many times. V gene TRBV7-2 combines with J gene TRBJ2-2, with no clear D. Trimming cost V 3 bases and J 7 bases, with 3 bases left between them. The length of the CDR3 is 11 residues. Germline V gives CDR1 SGHTA, CDR2 FQGNSA. CDR3 sequence: CASSFFGELFF. The CDR3 DNA follows: TGTGCCAGCAGCTTTTTCGGGGAGCTGTTTTTT.

In this sample, this clonotype turned up a few times. The chain couples TRBV30 to TRBJ1-5; D may be TRBD1 (5 bases). The CDR3 contains 12 residues. With 7 bases removed from V and 2 bases from J, the gap between germline ends came to 9 bases. From germline, CDR1 is GTSNPN and CDR2 SVGIG (reference sequence). CDR3 nucleotide sequence: TGTGCCTTGGGGGGGGGCAATCAGCCCCAGCATTTT. Amino acids: CALGGGNQPQHF.

Many counts were recorded for this clonotype. The rearrangement uses TRBV28 and TRBJ2-7; perhaps TRBD1 as D (6 bases). There are 16 residues in the CDR3. Deletions cut 5 bases from V and 2 bases from J, with 19 bases between. Germline assignment: CDR1 MDHEN and CDR2 SYDVKM. The CDR3 protein is CASSLTGNPHAYEQYF. Written as DNA, the CDR3 is TGTGCCAGCAGTCTCACAGGGAATCCCCACGCCTACGAGCAGTACTTC.

This clonotype was counted between two and nine times. The V and J genes are TRBV29-1 and TRBJ1-1; no clear D gene. Trimming removed 7 bases at V and 1 base at J, with 4 bases between. The CDR3 totals 10 residues. CDR1 SQVTM and CDR2 ANQGSEA come from the germline V gene. The DNA for the CDR3 is TGCAGCGCCCGGAACACTGAAGCTTTCTTT. It is translated as CSARNTEAFF.

The V gene is TRBV28, the J gene TRBJ2-5; TRBD2 matches 9 bases. J lost 4 bases, V lost 8 bases, and 20 bases had no gene match. Germline V gene data show CDR1 as MDHEN and CDR2 as SYDVKM. The CDR3 totals 18 residues. This chain's CDR3 is CASHLAGGPGEGRETQYF. CDR3 nucleotides: TGTGCCAGCCACCTGGCGGGAGGGCCGGGGGAGGGGAGAGAGACCCAGTACTTC. The full variable domain, completed using reference TRBV28 and TRBJ2-5, is DVKVTQSSRYLVKRTGEKVFLECVQDMDHENMFWYRQDPGLGLRLIYFSYDVKMKEKGDIPEGYSVSREKKERFSLILESASTNQTSMYLCASHLAGGPGEGRETQYFGPGTRLLVL.

The chain links TRBV4-3 to TRBJ2-2; D possibly corresponds to TRBD2 (5 bases). CDR1 and CDR2 from the germline V gene are LGHNA and YSLEER. Trimming removed 1 base at V and 4 bases at J, with 10 bases between. The CDR3 totals 15 residues. The CDR3 protein is CASSQGGRGTGELFF. Written as DNA, the CDR3 is TGCGCCAGCAGCCAAGGTGGGAGAGGCACCGGGGAGCTGTTTTTT.

This clonotype occurred many times. The CDR3 sequence: CASSSFDRSNEKLFF. In DNA form, the CDR3 reads TGTGCCAGCAGCTCCTTCGACAGATCTAATGAAAAACTGTTTTTT. This rearrangement joins TRBV7-2 to TRBJ1-4; D is possibly TRBD1 (5 bases). V was pared by 4 bases and J by 3 bases, with 12 bases between. The germline CDR1 and CDR2 sequences are SGHTA and FQGNSA. This CDR3 spans 15 amino acids. Variable domain in full (rest from reference TRBV7-2 and TRBJ1-4): GAGVSQSPSNKVTEKGKDVELRCDPISGHTALYWYRQSLGQGLEFLIYFQGNSAPDKSGLPSDRFSAERTGGSVSTLTIQRTQQEDSAVYLCASSSFDRSNEKLFFGSGTQLSVL.

This clonotype was counted ten times or more. The chain employs TRBV7-2 and TRBJ2-7, with D perhaps matching TRBD2 (6 bases). V lost 1 base to trimming and J lost 7 bases, with 20 bases between them. CDR3 length equals 16 residues. The germline V gene has CDR1 SGHTA and CDR2 FQGNSA. The CDR3 is CASSLVGAGGGFEQYF. For the CDR3, the DNA is TGTGCCAGCAGCTTAGTTGGAGCGGGCGGCGGGTTTGAGCAGTACTTC. The full variable domain, with the rest looked up from reference TRBV7-2 and TRBJ2-7, is GAGVSQSPSNKVTEKGKDVELRCDPISGHTALYWYRQSLGQGLEFLIYFQGNSAPDKSGLPSDRFSAERTGGSVSTLTIQRTQQEDSAVYLCASSLVGAGGGFEQYFGPGTRLTVT.

In this sample, this clonotype turned up a few times. V and J are TRBV7-3 and TRBJ2-5; D may match TRBD1 or TRBD2 (5 bases each). CDR1 is SGHTA and CDR2 is FQGTGA in the germline V gene. V lost 2 bases and J lost 2, with 12 bases in between. The CDR3 spans 15 residues. The CDR3 loop is CASSLEGNRQETQYF. CDR3 nucleotides: TGTGCCAGCAGCTTAGAGGGGAACCGACAAGAGACCCAGTACTTC.

This clonotype was seen many times. V usage is TRBV19 and J usage is TRBJ1-2, with 9 bases matching TRBD1. CDR1 and CDR2 from the germline V gene are LNHDA and SQIVND (reference sequence). This CDR3 contains 15 residues. Unmatched junction bases numbered 12, after V lost 5 bases and J lost 8 bases. This chain's CDR3 is CASSPGTGSLEGYTF. In DNA form, the CDR3 reads TGTGCCAGTAGTCCCGGGACAGGGTCCCTTGAGGGCTACACCTTC.

This clonotype was detected ten times or more. V usage is TRBV27 and J usage is TRBJ1-3, with unresolved D. V gave up 0 bases and J gave up 1 base, with 7 bases separating them. CDR3 size: 15 residues. CDR1 is MNHEY and CDR2 is SMNVEV in the germline V gene (reference sequence). CDR3 nucleotides: TGTGCCAGCAGTTTATCGGGCAGGTCTGGAAACACCATATATTTT. Protein product: CASSLSGRSGNTIYF.

This clonotype was recorded a few times. Here the CDR3 DNA reads TGTGCCAGCAGCCAAGATGGTACCCTACTGAATGAGCAGTTCTTC. Its protein product is CASSQDGTLLNEQFF. The chain employs TRBV3-1 and TRBJ2-1; D call uncertain. Germline V gene data show CDR1 as LGHDT and CDR2 as YNNKEL (reference sequence). This CDR3 has 15 residues. V was trimmed by 0 bases and J by 7 bases, leaving 13 bases between them.

This clonotype was found many times. The rearrangement uses TRBV2 and TRBJ1-4; D is perhaps TRBD1 (5 bases). The CDR3 has 15 residues. The germline gives CDR1 SNHLY, CDR2 FYNNEI. V was cut by 10 bases and J by 4 bases, with 19 bases left in between. CDR3 residues: CATTREGNHNEKLFF. The CDR3 DNA reads as TGTGCCACCACCAGGGAGGGGAACCATAATGAAAAACTGTTTTTT.

The table lists this clonotype with many counts. The chain employs TRBV7-3 and TRBJ2-3, with 8 bases lining up with TRBD1. The germline CDR1 and CDR2 sequences are SGHTA and FQGTGA. The trim removed 2 bases at V and 2 bases at J, leaving 6 bases unmatched. This CDR3 contains 16 residues. CDR3 coding DNA: TGTGCCAGCAGCTTAGAGGCCAGGGGGCACACAGATACGCAGTATTTT. Translating gives CASSLEARGHTDTQYF.

This clonotype showed up many times. The chain uses TRBV7-2 and TRBJ1-2, with D perhaps matching TRBD1 (5 bases). CDR3 size: 17 residues. Between the trimmed V and J ends, which lost 4 bases and 6 bases, there was a span of 24 bases. CDR1 is SGHTA, CDR2 FQGNSA, per germline. CDR3 coding DNA: TGTGCCAGCAGCTCGGGCGGGCTGGGACCGCGTCGGGATGGCTACACCTTC. It codes for CASSSGGLGPRRDGYTF. The full variable domain, its missing parts supplied by reference TRBV7-2 and TRBJ1-2, is GAGVSQSPSNKVTEKGKDVELRCDPISGHTALYWYRQSLGQGLEFLIYFQGNSAPDKSGLPSDRFSAERTGGSVSTLTIQRTQQEDSAVYLCASSSGGLGPRRDGYTFGSGTRLTVV.

This clonotype occurred many times. The V call is TRBV5-1, the J call TRBJ2-2; 12 bases map to TRBD2. The CDR3 is 16 residues long. From germline, CDR1 is SGHRS and CDR2 YFSETQ. V was clipped by 4 bases and J by 2 bases; unmatched bases: 3. This chain's CDR3 is CASSRGLAGNTGELFF. CDR3 nucleotide sequence: TGCGCCAGCAGCAGAGGACTAGCGGGAAACACCGGGGAGCTGTTTTTT.

There are many counts of this clonotype. The rearrangement joins TRBV7-2 to TRBJ2-5; 7 bases map to TRBD1. The V segment lost 1 base and the J segment 4 bases; nucleotides outside the gene matches: 6. The CDR3 is made up of 15 amino acids. Germline-derived CDR1 and CDR2 are SGHTA and FQGNSA. CDR3 nucleotides: TGTGCCAGCAGCTTAGTCCCCACAGGGGTAGAGACCCAGTACTTC. Its translation is CASSLVPTGVETQYF.

Only a few counts were recorded for this clonotype. One end of the junction varies from germline; a read error may be responsible. The chain links TRBV5-1 to TRBJ2-7, with D possibly matching TRBD1 (5 bases). Germline V lookup: CDR1 SGHRS, CDR2 YFSETQ. The length of the CDR3 is 16 residues. Written as DNA, the CDR3 is TGCGCCAGCAGCCTGTCCCCTTGGACACCCTCCAACGAGCAGTACTTC. It translates to CASSLSPWTPSNEQYF.

Concerning this clonotype: The conserved closing phenylalanine or tryptophan is absent in this CDR3, likely reflecting a read error. The DNA is left out, because the CDR3 cannot be placed on it with certainty; the CDR3 is given as TCRdb lists it. The V gene is TRBV28, the J gene TRBJ2-7; TRBD2 is the table's D call, not checked against the DNA. CDR1 MDHEN and CDR2 SYDVKM come from the germline V gene. Including both end residues, the CDR3 is 16 amino acids long. The CDR3 sequence: CASSSSTSGGYYEQYL.

The V and J genes are TRBV4-2 and TRBJ1-2; D uncertain. The CDR3 runs to 14 residues. The germline V gene encodes CDR1 LGHNA and CDR2 YNFKEQ. The V end lost 4 bases, the J end lost 4 bases, and 13 bases lay between the germline ends. The CDR3 nucleotides are TGTGCCAGCAGCCCTGCGGAGGTTCCCTATGGCTACACCTTC. It specifies CASSPAEVPYGYTF.

The CDR3 region has the DNA TGTGCCAGCAGTTTCCCTCCGGGACTAGCGGCCCAAAATGAGCAGTTCTTC. Protein: CASSFPPGLAAQNEQFF. The rearrangement joins TRBV6-2 or TRBV6-3 to TRBJ2-1, with 11 positions matching TRBD2. There are 17 residues in the CDR3. CDR1 MNHEY and CDR2 SVGEGT come from the germline V gene. Trimming at V came to 4 bases and at J to 7 bases, leaving 12 bases not matched to a gene.

This clonotype was recorded a few times. The chain couples TRBV6-2 or TRBV6-3 to TRBJ2-1; D gene uncertain. There are 12 residues in the CDR3. Germline V lookup: CDR1 MNHEY, CDR2 SVGEGT. The germline V and J ends were trimmed by 2 bases and 5 bases, with 4 bases remaining between them. CDR3 in amino acids: CASSYGNNEQFF. CDR3 bases: TGTGCCAGCAGTTACGGCAACAATGAGCAGTTCTTC.

This clonotype was counted at least ten times. The chain combines TRBV28 with TRBJ1-2; 7 nucleotides line up with TRBD1. The trim removed 4 bases at V and 1 base at J, leaving 6 bases unmatched. The CDR3 has 15 residues. In germline, CDR1 is MDHEN, CDR2 SYDVKM. CDR3 bases: TGTGCCAGCAGTTCGGGGACAGTCATTAACTATGGCTACACCTTC. Encoded protein: CASSSGTVINYGYTF.

This clonotype has ten or more counts. The chain carries TRBV7-2 and TRBJ2-7; 7 nucleotides match TRBD2. V trimming: 1 base; J trimming: 4 bases; junction bases outside the gene matches: 7. This CDR3 is built from 15 residues. Germline CDR1 is SGHTA and CDR2 is FQGNSA. CDR3 sequence reads: CASSLVREVFYEQYF. CDR3 DNA sequence: TGTGCCAGCAGCTTAGTCCGGGAGGTCTTTTACGAGCAGTACTTC.